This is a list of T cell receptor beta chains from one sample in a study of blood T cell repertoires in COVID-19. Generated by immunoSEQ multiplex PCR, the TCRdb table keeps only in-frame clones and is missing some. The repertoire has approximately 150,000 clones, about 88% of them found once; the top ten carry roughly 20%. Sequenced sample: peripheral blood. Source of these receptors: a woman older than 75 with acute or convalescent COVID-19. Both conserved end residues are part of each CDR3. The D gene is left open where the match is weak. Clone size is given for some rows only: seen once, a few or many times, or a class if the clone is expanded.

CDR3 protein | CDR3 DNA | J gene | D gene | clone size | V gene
CASSTGGARTEQYF | TGTGCCAGCAGCACAGGGGGCGCCAGGACCGAGCAGTACTTC | TRBJ2-7 | TRBD1 | few | TRBV11-2
CASSQELALTNNEQFF | TGTGCCAGCAGCCAAGAACTAGCGCTGACTAACAATGAGCAGTTCTTC | TRBJ2-1 | TRBD2 | NA | TRBV4-2
CASSPRPGQPNYGYTF | TGTGCCAGCAGCCCCCGCCCGGGACAACCAAACTATGGCTACACCTTC | TRBJ1-2 | NA | NA | TRBV13
CAWSGFGRGDEKLFF | TGTGCCTGGAGTGGCTTTGGCAGGGGGGATGAAAAACTGTTTTTT | TRBJ1-4 | TRBD1 | few | TRBV30
CASSNLMGYTF | TGTGCCAGTAGTAACCTAATGGGCTACACCTTC | TRBJ1-2 | NA | once | TRBV19
CASSLDRGAKLFF | TGTGCCAGCAGTCTGGACAGGGGCGCAAAACTGTTTTTT | TRBJ1-4 | TRBD1 | NA | TRBV12-3/TRBV12-4
CASSLDPGLSDKFF | TGTGCCAGCAGCTTAGATCCCGGTCTGTCCGATAAGTTCTTC | TRBJ2-1 | NA | NA | TRBV11-2
CASSLTGKVYEQYF | TGTGCCAGCAGTTTAACGGGGAAGGTTTACGAGCAGTACTTC | TRBJ2-7 | NA | NA | TRBV28
CASSLPGQGRSYGYTF | TGTGCCAGCAGCTTACCCGGACAGGGCCGGAGCTATGGCTACACCTTC | TRBJ1-2 | TRBD1 | NA | TRBV11-2
CASSPQQDSFYGYTF | TGTGCCAGCAGCCCTCAACAGGATTCCTTCTATGGCTACACCTTC | TRBJ1-2 | NA | NA | TRBV7-2
CASSPQTSAYNEQFF | TGCGCCAGCAGCCCCCAGACTAGCGCCTACAATGAGCAGTTCTTC | TRBJ2-1 | TRBD2 | NA | TRBV5-1
CASSIGAGGDSPLHF | TGTGCCAGTAGTATTGGGGCTGGGGGGGATTCACCCCTCCACTTT | TRBJ1-6 | NA | NA | TRBV19
CASSQSISYNEQFF | TGTGCCAGCAGCCAATCTATCTCCTACAATGAGCAGTTCTTC | TRBJ2-1 | NA | once | TRBV3-1/TRBV3-2
CASSDPSMVGQGCNQPQHF | TGTGCCAGCAGTGACCCGTCGATGGTGGGACAGGGGTGCAATCAGCCCCAGCATTTT | TRBJ1-5 | TRBD1 | NA | TRBV6-4
CASSFTGGQITEAFF | TGTGCCAGCAGCTTCACAGGGGGCCAAATCACTGAAGCTTTCTTT | TRBJ1-1 | TRBD1 | NA | TRBV7-3
CSVLGGGSDYGYTF | TGCAGCGTCCTCGGCGGGGGGAGCGACTATGGCTACACCTTC | TRBJ1-2 | NA | NA | TRBV29-1
CASSLGQAGGGYTF | TGTGCCAGCAGCTTGGGGCAGGCCGGAGGGGGCTACACCTTC | TRBJ1-2 | NA | NA | TRBV5-6
CASSKRDKSFYGPNQPQHF | TGTGCCAGCAGCAAAAGGGACAAAAGTTTCTACGGCCCTAATCAGCCCCAGCATTTT | TRBJ1-5 | NA | once | TRBV21-1
CASSLAISLTNTGELFF | TGCGCCAGCAGCTTGGCCATTTCCCTAACGAACACCGGGGAGCTGTTTTTT | TRBJ2-2 | NA | NA | TRBV5-1
CASSFGRGGQPQHF | TGTGCCAGCAGTTTCGGAAGAGGAGGGCAGCCCCAGCATTTT | TRBJ1-5 | NA | few | TRBV28
CASSSLPYGYTF | TGTGCCAGCAGCTCTCTCCCTTATGGCTACACCTTC | TRBJ1-2 | NA | NA | TRBV7-9
CASSLAGGPGDEQFF | TGTGCCAGCTCGCTAGCGGGAGGGCCGGGGGATGAGCAGTTCTTC | TRBJ2-1 | TRBD2 | NA | TRBV18
CASSQTSSDTQYF | TGTGCCAGCAGCCAGACTAGCTCAGATACGCAGTATTTT | TRBJ2-3 | TRBD2 | NA | TRBV6-5
CASSLERGRGYMNTEAFF | TGTGCCAGCAGCTTAGAACGGGGCAGGGGATACATGAACACTGAAGCTTTCTTT | TRBJ1-1 | NA | NA | TRBV11-3
CASSKRGAKNIQYF | TGTGCCAGCAGCAAAAGAGGAGCCAAAAACATTCAGTACTTC | TRBJ2-4 | NA | NA | TRBV21-1
CASSIHSYNSPLHF | TGTGCCAGCTCCATACACTCCTATAATTCACCCCTCCACTTT | TRBJ1-6 | NA | NA | TRBV6-5
CASSSTVNTEAFF | TGTGCCAGCAGCTCGACTGTGAACACTGAAGCTTTCTTT | TRBJ1-1 | NA | NA | TRBV3-1/TRBV3-2
CASSLEGDRERSEGGYTF | TGTGCTAGCAGCTTAGAGGGGGACAGGGAGAGGTCGGAAGGAGGCTACACCTTC | TRBJ1-2 | TRBD1 | NA | TRBV7-7
CATSGGQLPYLNTEAFF | TGTGCCACCAGTGGGGGACAGCTGCCCTACTTGAACACTGAAGCTTTCTTT | TRBJ1-1 | TRBD1 | NA | TRBV24-1
CASTDGSYNEQFF | TGTGCCAGCACTGACGGCTCCTACAATGAGCAGTTCTTC | TRBJ2-1 | NA | NA | TRBV2
CSASLRGTSTDTQYF | TGCAGTGCTAGTCTCCGGGGAACTAGCACAGATACGCAGTATTTT | TRBJ2-3 | NA | many | TRBV20-1
CSASSQGPGEQFF | TGCAGTGCTAGTTCGCAGGGGCCTGGGGAGCAGTTCTTC | TRBJ2-1 | NA | NA | TRBV20-1
CASSPLTSGGQETQYF | TGTGCCAGCTCACCACTGACTAGCGGGGGCCAAGAGACCCAGTACTTC | TRBJ2-5 | TRBD2 | NA | TRBV18
CASRYSRGLLTEAFF | TGTGCCAGCAGGTACTCCAGGGGGCTCTTGACTGAAGCTTTCTTT | TRBJ1-1 | TRBD1 | NA | TRBV28
CASSVGRVGGSGIYGYTF | TGTGCCAGCAGCGTAGGAAGGGTAGGTGGGAGTGGAATTTATGGCTACACCTTC | TRBJ1-2 | NA | NA | TRBV9
CASSYGGKEAGNTIYF | TGTGCCAGCAGTTACGGAGGGAAAGAAGCTGGAAACACCATATATTTT | TRBJ1-3 | NA | once | TRBV6-5
CASSPPAGFQETQYF | TGTGCCAGCTCACCACCCGCCGGGTTCCAAGAGACCCAGTACTTC | TRBJ2-5 | NA | NA | TRBV18
CASSTTGLQTDTQYF | TGTGCCAGTAGTACCACGGGACTACAAACAGATACGCAGTATTTT | TRBJ2-3 | TRBD2 | NA | TRBV19
CASSILAGGTGELFF | TGTGCCAGTAGTATCCTAGCGGGAGGGACCGGGGAGCTGTTTTTT | TRBJ2-2 | TRBD2 | NA | TRBV19
CASSLGRGLAHRTQYF | TGTGCCAGCAGCTTAGGGCGGGGGCTAGCACATCGGACGCAGTATTTT | TRBJ2-3 | NA | NA | TRBV7-2
CASSETSGGPGEQYF | TGCGCCAGCAGCGAGACTAGCGGGGGGCCCGGCGAGCAGTACTTC | TRBJ2-7 | TRBD2 | NA | TRBV5-1
CASRLGVTYEQYF | TGTGCCAGCAGGCTGGGAGTAACCTACGAGCAGTACTTC | TRBJ2-7 | NA | NA | TRBV25-1
CASSPWGGSTTNEQFF | TGCGCCAGCAGCCCCTGGGGCGGGAGTACAACCAATGAGCAGTTCTTC | TRBJ2-1 | TRBD2 | few | TRBV5-1
CASSSQAQPQHF | TGTGCCAGCAGTTCCCAGGCACAGCCCCAGCATTTT | TRBJ1-5 | NA | few | TRBV28
CATTTGTGYGYTF | TGTGCCACAACGACAGGGACCGGCTATGGCTACACCTTC | TRBJ1-2 | TRBD1 | once | TRBV2
CASSLVGYNEQFF | TGTGCCAGCAGCTTAGTCGGGTACAATGAGCAGTTCTTC | TRBJ2-1 | NA | NA | TRBV11-2
CASSMRLAGGPETQYF | TGTGCCAGCAGCATGCGACTAGCGGGGGGGCCCGAGACCCAGTACTTC | TRBJ2-5 | TRBD2 | NA | TRBV5-6
CASSSTVYEQYF | TGTGCCAGCAGTTCGACAGTCTACGAGCAGTACTTC | TRBJ2-7 | NA | NA | TRBV2
CASSLNSADTEAFF | TGTGCCAGCAGCCTTAATTCTGCGGACACTGAAGCTTTCTTT | TRBJ1-1 | NA | NA | TRBV7-3